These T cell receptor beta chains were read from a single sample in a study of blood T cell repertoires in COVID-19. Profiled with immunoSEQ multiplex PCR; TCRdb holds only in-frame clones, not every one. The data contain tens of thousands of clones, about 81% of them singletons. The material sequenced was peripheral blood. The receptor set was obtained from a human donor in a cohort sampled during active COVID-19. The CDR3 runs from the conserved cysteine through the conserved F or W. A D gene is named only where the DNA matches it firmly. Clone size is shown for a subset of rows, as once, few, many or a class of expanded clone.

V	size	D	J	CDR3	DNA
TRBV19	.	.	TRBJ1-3	CASSILQDRNTIYF	TGTGCCAGTAGTATTCTCCAGGATCGAAACACCATATATTTT
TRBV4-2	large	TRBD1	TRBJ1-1	CASSQDPGQGNTEAFF	TGTGCCAGCAGCCAAGACCCGGGACAGGGGAACACTGAAGCTTTCTTT
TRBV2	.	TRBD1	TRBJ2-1	CASPGQARDEQFF	TGTGCCAGCCCGGGACAGGCTAGGGATGAGCAGTTCTTC
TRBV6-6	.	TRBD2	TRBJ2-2	CASSSAGGNTGELFF	TGTGCCAGCAGTTCCGCGGGGGGGAACACCGGGGAGCTGTTTTTT
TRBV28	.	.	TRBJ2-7	CASSLLFGQYF	TGTGCCAGCAGTTTGTTGTTCGGGCAGTACTTC
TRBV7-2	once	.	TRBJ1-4	CASSLVRGAGEKLFF	TGTGCCAGCAGCTTAGTGCGGGGGGCTGGGGAAAAACTGTTTTTT
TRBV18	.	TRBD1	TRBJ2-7	CASSPPETGPYEQYF	TGTGCCAGCTCACCACCGGAGACAGGGCCCTACGAGCAGTACTTC
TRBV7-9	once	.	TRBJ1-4	CASSGGYTNEKLFF	TGTGCCAGCAGTGGAGGGTATACTAATGAAAAACTGTTTTTT
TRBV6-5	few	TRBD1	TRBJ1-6	CASSKGQRRSPLHF	TGTGCCAGCAGTAAGGGACAGCGGCGTTCACCCCTCCACTTT
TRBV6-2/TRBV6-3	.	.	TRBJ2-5	CASSLKGTTYQETQYF	TGTGCCAGCAGTCTAAAGGGGACAACGTACCAAGAGACCCAGTACTTC
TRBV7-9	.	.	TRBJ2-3	CASSRGDTDTQYF	TGTGCCAGCAGCCGAGGAGACACAGATACGCAGTATTTT
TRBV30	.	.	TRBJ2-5	CAWTTGSVETQYF	TGTGCCTGGACCACTGGGAGCGTGGAGACCCAGTACTTC
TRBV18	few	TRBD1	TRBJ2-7	CASSLSGQGREQYF	TGTGCCAGCTCACTTTCGGGACAGGGGAGAGAGCAGTACTTC
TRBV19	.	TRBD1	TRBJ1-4	CASSTLTGGNEKLFF	TGTGCCAGTAGTACCTTGACAGGGGGAAATGAAAAACTGTTTTTT
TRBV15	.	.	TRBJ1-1	CATSRDGAWSAFF	TGTGCCACCAGCAGAGATGGGGCTTGGAGCGCTTTCTTT
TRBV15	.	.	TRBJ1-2	CATSRPGTPPLRYTF	TGTGCCACCAGCAGACCCGGGACACCCCCCCTCCGCTACACCTTC
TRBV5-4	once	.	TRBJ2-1	CASSPPPGEYNEQFF	TGTGCCAGCAGCCCCCCCCCGGGGGAATACAATGAGCAGTTCTTC
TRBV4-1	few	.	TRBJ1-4	CASSQDPNRELFF	TGCGCCAGCAGCCAAGATCCGAACAGGGAACTGTTTTTT
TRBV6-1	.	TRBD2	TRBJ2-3	CASSELAGGPDTQYF	TGTGCCAGCAGTGAACTAGCGGGGGGGCCAGATACGCAGTATTTT
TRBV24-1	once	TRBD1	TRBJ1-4	CATSDYRGDEKLFF	TGTGCCACCAGTGATTACAGGGGCGATGAAAAACTGTTTTTT
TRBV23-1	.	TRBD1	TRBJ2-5	CASSRRGQETQYF	TGCGCCAGCAGTCGCAGGGGGCAAGAGACCCAGTACTTC
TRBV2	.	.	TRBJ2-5	CASSVSGRETQYF	TGTGCCAGCAGTGTGTCCGGGAGAGAGACCCAGTACTTC
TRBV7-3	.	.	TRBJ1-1	CASSPGQNTEAFF	TGTGCCAGCAGCCCGGGACAGAACACTGAAGCTTTCTTT
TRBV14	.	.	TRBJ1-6	CASSQGLTPATPLHF	TGTGCCAGCAGCCAAGGACTTACACCGGCTACACCCCTCCACTTT
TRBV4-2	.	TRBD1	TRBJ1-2	CASSQQSGGADYGYTF	TGTGCCAGCAGCCAGCAGTCAGGGGGCGCGGACTATGGCTACACCTTC
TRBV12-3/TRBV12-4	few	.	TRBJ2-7	CASSPTSYEQYF	TGTGCCAGCAGCCCAACTAGCTACGAGCAGTACTTC
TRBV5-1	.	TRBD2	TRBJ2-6	CASSPNQQVVSGFGANVLTF	TGCGCCAGCAGCCCTAACCAACAGGTTGTTAGCGGGTTCGGGGCCAACGTCCTGACTTTC
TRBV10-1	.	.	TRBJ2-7	CASSGRHPNYEQYF	TGCGCCAGCAGTGGAAGACATCCCAATTACGAGCAGTACTTC
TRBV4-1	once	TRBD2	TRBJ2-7	CASSQALAGVEEQYF	TGCGCCAGCAGCCAAGCCCTAGCGGGAGTTGAGGAGCAGTACTTC
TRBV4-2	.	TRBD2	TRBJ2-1	CASRPRAGEYYNEQFF	TGTGCCAGCAGACCGAGGGCGGGGGAGTACTACAATGAGCAGTTCTTC
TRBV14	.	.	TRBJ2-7	CASSQDRYEQYF	TGTGCCAGCAGCCAAGACCGCTACGAGCAGTACTTC
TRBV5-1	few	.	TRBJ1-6	CASSPTGSGYAPLHF	TGCGCCAGCAGCCCGACCGGGTCCGGCTACGCACCCCTCCACTTT
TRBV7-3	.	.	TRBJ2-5	CASSLSNAGAETQYF	TGTGCCAGCAGCTTGTCAAATGCAGGGGCTGAGACCCAGTACTTC
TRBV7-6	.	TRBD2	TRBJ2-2	CASSPSPGGPNTGELFF	TGTGCCAGCAGCCCCTCACCGGGGGGGCCGAACACCGGGGAGCTGTTTTTT
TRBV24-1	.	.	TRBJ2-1	CATSEGDIDYNEQFF	TGTGCCACCAGTGAGGGGGACATTGACTACAATGAGCAGTTCTTC
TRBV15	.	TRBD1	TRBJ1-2	CATSTRQGPLSYTF	TGTGCCACCAGCACGCGACAGGGCCCCCTTAGCTACACCTTC
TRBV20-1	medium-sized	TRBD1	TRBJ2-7	CSASERTGGADEQYF	TGCAGTGCTAGTGAACGGACAGGGGGGGCGGACGAGCAGTACTTC
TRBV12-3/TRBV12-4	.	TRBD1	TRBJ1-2	CARIYYRGRGYTF	TGTGCCAGAATCTACTACAGGGGGCGCGGCTACACCTTC
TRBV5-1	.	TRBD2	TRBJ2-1	CASSSTQTSGVTPGLYNEQFF	TGCGCCAGCAGCTCGACACAGACTAGCGGGGTAACCCCCGGCCTTTACAATGAGCAGTTCTTC
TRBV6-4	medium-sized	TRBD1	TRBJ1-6	CASSDGTGGSPLHF	TGTGCCAGCAGTGACGGGACAGGGGGTTCACCCCTCCACTTT
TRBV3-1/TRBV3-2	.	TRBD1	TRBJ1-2	CASSQSAPGQGWGYTF	TGTGCCAGCAGCCAATCGGCACCGGGACAGGGATGGGGCTACACCTTC
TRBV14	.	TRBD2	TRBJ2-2	CASSLDSGGAVTGELFF	TGTGCCAGCAGCCTCGATAGCGGGGGGGCTGTCACCGGGGAGCTGTTTTTT
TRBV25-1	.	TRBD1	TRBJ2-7	CASSQGALDEQYF	TGTGCCAGTTCACAGGGGGCTCTCGACGAGCAGTACTTC
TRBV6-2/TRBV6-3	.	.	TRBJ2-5	CASSPVIGRETAQYF	TGTGCCAGCAGCCCCGTTATCGGACGGGAGACGGCCCAGTACTTC
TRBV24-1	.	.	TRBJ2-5	CATSGQESIETQYF	TGTGCCACCAGTGGACAGGAATCTATAGAGACCCAGTACTTC
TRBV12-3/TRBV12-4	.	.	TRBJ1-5	CASSPGLQGPQHF	TGTGCCAGCAGTCCCGGGCTACAGGGGCCCCAGCATTTT
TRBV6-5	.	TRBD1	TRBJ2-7	CASSYDRGNEQYF	TGTGCCAGCAGTTACGACAGGGGCAACGAGCAGTACTTC